The clone carrying this T cell receptor (beta chain) came up a few times. The record originates from a study of blood T cell repertoires in COVID-19. The overall study: Collection of acute and convalescent COVID-19 samples took place in the United States, Italy and Spain. PBMCs, B-cell-depleted T cells, or T cells were the source of the cDNA or gDNA that made up the material.

From germline, CDR1 is MNHEY and CDR2 SVGAGI. This CDR3 is 14 amino acids long. The V and J ends lost 2 bases and 2 bases respectively, with 6 bases between them. Profiled with immunoSEQ multiplex PCR; TCRdb holds only in-frame clones, not every one. The top ten hold approximately 5% of the sample, which has under 300,000 clones, approximately 86% seen once. The chain joins TRBV6-5 to TRBJ2-2; D might be TRBD1 (5 bases). The sequenced material came from peripheral blood. The TCR comes from a woman older than 75 with active or convalescent COVID-19. CDR3 amino acids: CASSYGANTGELFF. The CDR3 DNA sequence: TGTGCCAGCAGTTACGGGGCTAACACCGGGGAGCTGTTTTTT.